These 13 T cell receptor beta chains were sequenced from one sample in a study of blood T cell repertoires in COVID-19 (dated by TCRdb to 2018 to 2020). Libraries were built with the immunoSEQ multiplex PCR assay. TCRdb took over this immuneACCESS table, retaining in-frame rearrangements with V and J assigned. Such tables are incomplete; in checked studies, under half of the missing clones stem from an unresolved V gene, and the remainder is unexplained. The sample contains over 200,000 clones, approximately 82% of them found a single time. Together, the top ten hold 15% of the sample. The sample taken for sequencing was PBMCs or T cells enriched from blood (not recorded which). These receptors came from a man aged 40-55 years who had recovered from COVID-19.

This chain connects TRBV5-4 to TRBJ2-1, with 8 positions matching TRBD2. This CDR3 spans 14 amino acids. Germline values: CDR1 SGHNT, CDR2 YYREEE (reference sequence). The J segment lost 8 bases and the V segment lost 1 base, leaving 5 bases of the junction unmatched. DNA of the CDR3: TGTGCCAGCAGCTTGACCGGGGGGGCCTATGAGCAGTTCTTC. Its translation is CASSLTGGAYEQFF.

This clone was detected a few times. The V call is TRBV4-1, the J call TRBJ2-3; TRBD2 matches 8 bases. V lost 4 bases and J lost 0; bases outside the gene matches: 6. Germline CDR1 MGHRA, CDR2 YSYEKL. The length of the CDR3 is 16 residues. CDR3 region: CASSPFERGSTDTQYF. Written as DNA, the CDR3 is TGCGCCAGCAGCCCCTTTGAGCGGGGGAGCACAGATACGCAGTATTTT.

V usage is TRBV9 and J usage is TRBJ2-3; maybe TRBD1 (5 bases). The length of the CDR3 is 17 residues. Deletions cut 4 bases from V and 1 base from J, with 19 bases between. The germline gives CDR1 SGDLS, CDR2 YYNGEE. Here the CDR3 DNA reads TGTGCCAGCAGCCCCCGTTCGACAGCTAGGGGCACAGATACGCAGTATTTT. Translating gives CASSPRSTARGTDTQYF.

This clone showed up just a few times. The chain couples TRBV30 to TRBJ2-2; possible D gene TRBD1, 5 bases. Germline lookup yields CDR1 GTSNPN and CDR2 SVGIG (reference sequence). The CDR3 length is 13 residues. The CDR3 protein is CAADRSNTGELFF. The CDR3 bases are TGTGCTGCAGACAGATCGAACACCGGGGAGCTGTTTTTT.

This sequence joins TRBV16 and TRBJ1-3; no reliable D call. Germline lookup yields CDR1 KGHSY and CDR2 FQNENV. The CDR3 extends over 16 amino acids. Between the trimmed V and J ends, which lost 0 bases and 0 bases, there was a span of 9 bases. CDR3 sequence: CASSQSIKSSGNTIYF. CDR3 DNA: TGTGCCAGCAGCCAATCGATTAAGAGCTCTGGAAACACCATATATTTT.

This chain joins TRBV5-8 and TRBJ1-5; D not resolved. The CDR3 covers 15 residues. Germline CDR1 is SGHTS and CDR2 is YDEGEE. Trimming removed 1 base at V and 1 base at J, with 9 bases between. CDR3 protein: CASSLMRGSNQPQHF. CDR3 sequence (DNA): TGTGCCAGCAGCTTGATGCGAGGCAGCAATCAGCCCCAGCATTTT.

There are many counts of this clone. The chain is built from TRBV19 and TRBJ1-4; D is perhaps TRBD1 (5 bases). Per germline, CDR1 LNHDA and CDR2 SQIVND (reference sequence). The CDR3 is 15 residues long. V shed 7 bases and J shed 7 bases, with 19 bases lying between them. The CDR3 region is CASTTAGGRREKLFF. The CDR3, as DNA: TGTGCCAGTACCACGGCGGGGGGTAGACGTGAAAAACTGTTTTTT.

The CDR3 DNA is TGCGCCAGCAGCTGGGGCGGGGGGTACAATGAGCAGTTCTTC. Translating it yields CASSWGGGYNEQFF. The J gene is TRBJ2-1, the V gene TRBV5-1; TRBD2 agrees at 8 bases. Per germline, CDR1 SGHRS and CDR2 YFSETQ. Germline trimming cut 3 bases from V and 4 bases from J; bases unmatched to any gene: 3. CDR3 length equals 14 residues.

This chain joins TRBV28 and TRBJ2-1; TRBD2 agrees at 8 bases. CDR3 length: 16 residues. The germline V gene has CDR1 MDHEN and CDR2 SYDVKM. The ends lost 1 base at V and 3 bases at J; junction bases unmatched: 5. CDR3 residues: CASSLFPGGGYNEQFF. CDR3 DNA: TGTGCCAGCAGTTTATTCCCCGGGGGGGGCTACAATGAGCAGTTCTTC.

This chain links TRBV5-6 with TRBJ2-3, with TRBD1 matching 7 bases. The germline V gene encodes CDR1 SGHDT and CDR2 YYEEEE. After removal of 2 bases from V and 4 bases from J, the junction contained 7 bases not matched to a gene. CDR3 size: 15 residues. The CDR3 DNA follows: TGTGCCAGCAGCTTTACGTTAGGGGGCTCAGATACGCAGTATTTT. Translating gives CASSFTLGGSDTQYF.

This chain uses TRBV30 with TRBJ2-3; no reliable D call. The length of the CDR3 is 11 residues. Per germline, CDR1 GTSNPN and CDR2 SVGIG (reference sequence). V was pared by 2 bases and J by 6 bases, with 6 bases between. CDR3 in DNA: TGTGCCTGGAGTCGTTCCGATACGCAGTATTTT. This encodes CAWSRSDTQYF.

This clone was picked up a small number of times. The V gene is TRBV28, the J gene TRBJ2-3; D call uncertain. Trimming left V 3 bases short and J 10 bases short, with 14 bases between. Looked up from germline, CDR1 is MDHEN and CDR2 is SYDVKM. The CDR3 extends over 13 amino acids. CDR3 DNA: TGTGCCAGCAGTTTTGACCTCCTAGAGGCGCAGTATTTT. It codes for CASSFDLLEAQYF.

The genes are TRBV19 and TRBJ1-5; unclear D gene. The V and J ends lost 3 bases and 7 bases respectively, with 13 bases between them. The germline gives CDR1 LNHDA, CDR2 SQIVND (reference sequence). The CDR3 totals 14 residues. The CDR3 is CASSIADTWQPQHF. For the CDR3, the DNA is TGTGCCAGTAGTATTGCGGATACCTGGCAGCCCCAGCATTTT.